This paragraph covers one TCR beta chain sequence. From germline, CDR1 is SGHRS and CDR2 YFSETQ. This CDR3 comprises 16 residues. Trimming removed 3 bases from V and 4 bases from J, with 17 bases in between. The sample belongs to a study of blood T cell repertoires in COVID-19. Study in general: Samples taken during acute and convalescent COVID-19 were collected in the United States, Italy and Spain.

Those enrolled, adults aged about 18 to 89 years, came from about two dozen US areas. As handled by the study authors: Amplified reference gene primers provided the basis for estimating nucleated cell counts. Repertoires were generated with immunoSEQ multiplex PCR, while TCRdb's copy carries only in-frame clones and drops some. The V and J calls and the clone size are those of that table, but D and trimming were determined from the DNA. Of roughly 220,000 clones listed, roughly nine tenths are singletons. This clonotype originated in a woman under 30 in a cohort exposed to, infected with or recovered from COVID-19 (not recorded which). The chain employs TRBV5-1 and TRBJ2-1; D ambiguous. Sequencing used PBMCs or T cells enriched from blood (not recorded which). CDR3 region: CASSYDGSQTYNEQFF. CDR3 nucleotides: TGCGCCAGCAGCTACGACGGATCCCAGACTTACAATGAGCAGTTCTTC.